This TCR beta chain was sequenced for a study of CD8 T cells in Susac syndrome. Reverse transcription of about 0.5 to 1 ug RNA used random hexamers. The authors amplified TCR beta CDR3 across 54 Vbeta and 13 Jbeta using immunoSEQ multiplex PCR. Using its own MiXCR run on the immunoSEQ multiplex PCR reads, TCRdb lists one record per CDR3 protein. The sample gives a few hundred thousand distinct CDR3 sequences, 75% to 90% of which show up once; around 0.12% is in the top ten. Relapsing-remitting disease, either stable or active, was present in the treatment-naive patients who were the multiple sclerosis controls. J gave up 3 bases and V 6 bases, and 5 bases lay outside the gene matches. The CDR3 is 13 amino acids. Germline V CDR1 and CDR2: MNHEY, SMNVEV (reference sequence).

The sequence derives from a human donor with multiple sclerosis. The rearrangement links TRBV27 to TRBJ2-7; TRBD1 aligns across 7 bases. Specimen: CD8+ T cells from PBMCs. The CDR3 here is CASSPGQLYEQYF. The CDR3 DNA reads TGTGCCAGCAGCCCGGGACAGCTCTACGAGCAGTACTTC.